Below are 32 T cell receptor beta chains sequenced from a single sample in a study of blood T cell repertoires in COVID-19. Clones were sequenced by immunoSEQ multiplex PCR, and TCRdb holds only the in-frame ones, with some missing. This table holds 250,000 to 300,000 clones, around four fifths found once. Sequenced material: PBMCs or T cells enriched from blood (not recorded which). Receptors originate from a man in his thirties or forties with acute COVID-19.

The J gene is TRBJ2-3, the V gene TRBV13; 13 bases agree with TRBD2. The V and J ends lost 5 bases and 4 bases, in that order; junction bases with no gene match: 15. Germline V gives CDR1 PRHDT, CDR2 FYEKMQ (reference sequence). The CDR3 is 19 residues long. The CDR3 coding sequence is TGTGCCAGCAGCCCCCCCGGGACTAGCGGGAATGAAGGGCCAGATACGCAGTATTTT. Translated: CASSPPGTSGNEGPDTQYF.

This clone was counted a single time. The chain links TRBV6-1 to TRBJ1-5, with a tentative D call TRBD1 (5 bases). Between the trimmed V and J ends, which lost 4 bases and 0 bases, there was a span of 10 bases. This CDR3 has 15 residues. The germline CDR1 and CDR2 sequences are MNHNS and SASEGT. In DNA, the CDR3 is TGTGCCAGCAGTGGGAAGACAGATAGCAATCAGCCCCAGCATTTT. Protein sequence: CASSGKTDSNQPQHF.

The chain combines TRBV3-1 (or the pseudogene TRBV3-2) with TRBJ1-1; 7 bases align to TRBD1. CDR3 length: 13 residues. The trim removed 1 base at V and 10 bases at J, leaving 6 bases unmatched. Germline V gene data show CDR1 as LGHDT and CDR2 as YNNKEL (reference sequence). CDR3 sequence: CASSQGTGRGAFF. CDR3 DNA: TGTGCCAGCAGCCAAGGGACAGGTCGGGGAGCTTTCTTT.

The chain joins TRBV18 to TRBJ1-5, with 7 positions matching TRBD1. V shed 3 bases, J shed 3 bases, and the junction held 8 bases outside the gene matches. Germline values: CDR1 KGHSH, CDR2 LQKENI. This CDR3 is built from 16 residues. Here the CDR3 reads CASSPWDSTPNQPQHF. CDR3 DNA: TGTGCCAGCTCACCCTGGGACAGCACCCCCAATCAGCCCCAGCATTTT.

The genes are TRBV29-1 and TRBJ2-2; 9 bases are a match to TRBD2. CDR3 size: 14 residues. Germline CDR1 SQVTM, CDR2 ANQGSEA. The trim removed 6 bases at V and 3 bases at J, leaving 5 bases unmatched. The CDR3 reads CSVRGGRDTGELFF. In nucleotides, the CDR3 is TGCAGCGTGCGGGGGGGCAGGGACACCGGGGAGCTGTTTTTT.

This clone was observed once. The chain joins TRBV30 to TRBJ2-1, with 10 bases that match TRBD2. CDR1 is GTSNPN and CDR2 is SVGIG in the germline V gene (reference sequence). CDR3 length: 16 residues. Trimming cost V 0 bases and J 4 bases; bases outside gene matches: 6. CDR3 coding DNA: TGTGCCTGGAGTGTAGGACTAGCGGCGTCGTACAATGAGCAGTTCTTC. Protein sequence: CAWSVGLAASYNEQFF.

The chain is built from TRBV19 and TRBJ2-2; 8 bases are shared with TRBD2. The CDR3 covers 15 residues. Trimming at V came to 6 bases and at J to 6 bases, leaving 9 bases not matched to a gene. CDR1 is LNHDA and CDR2 is SQIVND in the germline V gene (reference sequence). CDR3 sequence reads: CASRSTGRASGELFF. The CDR3 DNA is TGTGCCAGTAGGTCCACCGGGAGGGCCTCCGGGGAGCTGTTTTTT.

The rearrangement joins TRBV11-3 to TRBJ2-1; 9 nucleotides line up with TRBD2. V was pared by 5 bases and J by 13 bases, with 9 bases of the junction left unmatched. The germline V gene has CDR1 SGHNT and CDR2 YENEEA. The CDR3 spans 13 residues. The CDR3 here is CASSKAGGPPQFF. The DNA for the CDR3 is TGTGCCAGCAGCAAGGCGGGAGGGCCGCCCCAGTTCTTC.

This rearrangement joins TRBV3-1 (or the pseudogene TRBV3-2) to TRBJ2-1, with TRBD2 identical over 12 bases. There are 15 residues in the CDR3. Per the germline V gene, CDR1 is LGHDT and CDR2 is YNNKEL (reference sequence). V was pared by 3 bases and J by 6 bases, with 3 bases of the junction left unmatched. The CDR3 protein is CASSQGLAGTNEQFF. The DNA for the CDR3 is TGTGCCAGCAGCCAGGGACTAGCGGGCACCAATGAGCAGTTCTTC.

This clone was seen a single time. This chain connects TRBV4-1 to TRBJ2-6; the D gene is possibly TRBD2 (5 bases). Deletions cut 3 bases from V and 5 bases from J, with 14 bases between. The CDR3 totals 16 residues. Germline lookup yields CDR1 MGHRA and CDR2 YSYEKL. CDR3 nucleotides: TGCGCCAGCAGCCAGGTTGGGAGTCGCTGGGCCAACGTCCTGACTTTC. It specifies CASSQVGSRWANVLTF.

This clone has more than one count but fewer than ten. J is TRBJ1-6 and V is TRBV9; 8 nucleotides line up with TRBD1. The ends lost 4 bases at V and 7 bases at J; junction bases unmatched: 7. This CDR3 spans 15 amino acids. Germline loops: CDR1 SGDLS, CDR2 YYNGEE. CDR3 amino acids: CASSPGQGKNSPLHF. CDR3 in DNA: TGTGCCAGCAGCCCCGGACAGGGAAAGAATTCACCCCTCCACTTT. Full variable domain (outside the CDR3, taken from reference TRBV9 and TRBJ1-6): DSGVTQTPKHLITATGQRVTLRCSPRSGDLSVYWYQQSLDQGLQFLIQYYNGEERAKGNILERFSAQQFPDLHSELNLSSLELGDSALYFCASSPGQGKNSPLHFGNGTRLTVT.

Concerning this clone: An end of the junction differs from the germline gene, which may be a read error. The chain carries TRBV5-1 and TRBJ2-1; TRBD2 might be the D (6 bases). The CDR3 has 16 residues. CDR1 and CDR2 (germline): SGHRS, YFSETQ. CDR3: CASSLFAGSSYNEQFF. As DNA, the CDR3 is TGTGCCAGCAGCTTATTTGCGGGGAGCTCCTACAATGAGCAGTTCTTC.

The chain couples TRBV5-1 to TRBJ2-1, with D perhaps TRBD2 (6 bases). The V end was cut by 1 base, the J end by 6 bases, with 20 bases between. CDR1 and CDR2 from the germline V gene are SGHRS and YFSETQ. The CDR3 spans 17 residues. The CDR3 region has the DNA TGCGCCAGCAGCTTGAGTTCGCGGGGCAGGGAACTCAATGAGCAGTTCTTC. Translating it yields CASSLSSRGRELNEQFF.

This clone appeared a single time. The rearrangement joins TRBV28 to TRBJ2-3; 8 bases are shared with TRBD2. J lost 3 bases, V lost 3 bases, and 2 bases had no gene match. CDR1 is MDHEN, CDR2 SYDVKM, per germline. CDR3 length: 14 amino acids. This CDR3 reads CASSFGGATDTQYF. The CDR3 nucleotides read TGTGCCAGCAGTTTCGGGGGGGCGACAGATACGCAGTATTTT.

This chain connects TRBV6-1 to TRBJ1-1; D is possibly TRBD1 (5 bases). The CDR3 has 13 amino acids. Between the trimmed V and J ends, which lost 0 bases and 7 bases, there was a span of 9 bases. Germline V gene sequence: CDR1 MNHNS, CDR2 SASEGT. The CDR3 region is CASSEANDSEAFF. CDR3 bases: TGTGCCAGCAGTGAAGCCAACGACAGTGAAGCTTTCTTT.

The chain uses TRBV18 and TRBJ2-5, with 11 positions matching TRBD1. Trimming took 7 bases from V and 2 from J; bases not matched to a gene: 6. The length of the CDR3 is 15 residues. Germline V gives CDR1 KGHSH, CDR2 LQKENI. The CDR3 DNA reads as TGTGCCAGCTTAGGTGGACAGGGGGCACAAGAGACCCAGTACTTC. Translated, it gives CASLGGQGAQETQYF. The full variable domain, rest sourced from reference TRBV18 and TRBJ2-5, is NAGVMQNPRHLVRRRGQEARLRCSPMKGHSHVYWYRQLPEEGLKFMVYLQKENIIDESGMPKERFSAEFPKEGPSILRIQQVVRGDSAAYFCASLGGQGAQETQYFGPGTRLLVL.

The V and J genes are TRBV6-5 and TRBJ1-1; D unresolved. CDR3 size: 15 residues. Germline CDR1 is MNHEY and CDR2 is SVGAGI. Trimming left V 4 bases short and J 3 bases short, with 15 bases between. CDR3 in amino acids: CASSFEGRYHTEAFF. CDR3 in DNA: TGTGCCAGCAGTTTCGAGGGCAGGTATCACACTGAAGCTTTCTTT.

The chain couples TRBV2 to TRBJ1-2, with unresolved D. Trimming shortened V by 2 bases and J by 5 bases, and 9 bases separated the two germline ends. CDR1 and CDR2 from the germline V gene are SNHLY and FYNNEI. This CDR3 region has 13 residues. CDR3 bases: TGTGCCAGCAGTGAACGACGGAGATATGGCTACACCTTC. This gives the protein CASSERRRYGYTF.

This sequence joins TRBV3-1 (or the pseudogene TRBV3-2) and TRBJ1-2, with TRBD1 as a possible D gene (5 bases). The ends were cut back, 1 base at V and 6 bases at J, with 12 bases in the middle. The CDR3 is made up of 14 amino acids. Germline V gene data show CDR1 as LGHDT and CDR2 as YNNKEL (reference sequence). The chain's CDR3 is CASSQAGQGDGYTF. In DNA, the CDR3 is TGTGCCAGCAGCCAAGCTGGTCAAGGGGATGGCTACACCTTC.

This sequence joins TRBV4-1 and TRBJ1-1; D is undetermined. The V end was cut by 5 bases, the J end by 2 bases, with 6 bases between. Per germline, CDR1 MGHRA and CDR2 YSYEKL. This CDR3 contains 12 residues. CDR3 bases: TGCGCCAGCAGCTTGGGCAACACTGAAGCTTTCTTT. This sequence encodes CASSLGNTEAFF.

The chain couples TRBV28 to TRBJ2-6; unclear D gene. The V end was cut by 2 bases, the J end by 1 base, with 3 bases between. The CDR3 sequence is 14 residues long. CDR1 and CDR2 (germline): MDHEN, SYDVKM. The CDR3 region is CASSLVSGANVLTF. The CDR3 coding sequence is TGTGCCAGCAGTTTAGTATCTGGGGCCAACGTCCTGACTTTC.

The CDR3 spells CASSPYGGSNQGKYF. The CDR3, as DNA: TGTGCCAGCAGCCCGTATGGCGGGTCCAACCAAGGGAAGTACTTC. The chain recombines TRBV5-4 with TRBJ2-5, with a weak D call TRBD2 (5 bases). Germline loops: CDR1 SGHNT, CDR2 YYREEE (reference sequence). Deletions cut 4 bases from V and 12 bases from J, with 25 bases between. The CDR3 extends over 15 amino acids.

V is TRBV6-4 and J is TRBJ2-1; the D gene is possibly TRBD2 (6 bases). The CDR3 is 14 residues long. The V end was cut by 0 bases, the J end by 8 bases, with 11 bases between. Germline CDR1 reads MRHNA; CDR2 reads SNTAGT. The CDR3 nucleotides read TGTGCCAGCAGTGACTCGGGACTTCAGGATGAGCAGTTCTTC. Its protein is CASSDSGLQDEQFF.

V and J are TRBV2 and TRBJ1-6; no clear D. The CDR3 runs 14 residues. Germline CDR1 and CDR2: SNHLY and FYNNEI. Deletions cut 7 bases from V and 10 bases from J, with 17 bases between. The CDR3 here is CASNLEGIGSPLHF. CDR3 in DNA: TGTGCCAGCAACCTCGAGGGTATCGGATCACCCCTCCACTTT.

V is TRBV5-1 and J is TRBJ2-1, with TRBD2 matching 9 bases. The ends lost 3 bases at V and 5 bases at J; junction bases unmatched: 6. The CDR3 spans 15 residues. Germline CDR1 is SGHRS and CDR2 is YFSETQ. The CDR3 DNA is TGCGCCAGCAGCTCCGGAGGGACTAGCCACAATGAGCAGTTCTTC. It yields the protein CASSSGGTSHNEQFF.

This clone appeared a few times. The gene calls are TRBV19 and TRBJ2-6; weak D call: TRBD1 (5 bases). This CDR3 region has 14 residues. V was pared by 7 bases and J by 0 bases, with 7 bases between. CDR1 and CDR2 from the germline V gene are LNHDA and SQIVND (reference sequence). CDR3 protein: CASMDNSGANVLTF. The DNA for the CDR3 is TGTGCCAGTATGGACAACTCTGGGGCCAACGTCCTGACTTTC.

Here the CDR3 reads CASSFNGGGADTQYF. The CDR3 DNA is TGTGCCAGCAGCTTTAACGGGGGAGGGGCAGATACGCAGTATTTT. V usage is TRBV11-2 and J usage is TRBJ2-3; 7 bases align to TRBD2. CDR3 length equals 15 residues. The V and J ends lost 3 bases and 4 bases, in that order; junction bases with no gene match: 7. Per the germline V gene, CDR1 is SGHAT and CDR2 is FQNNGV.

The J gene is TRBJ2-2, the V gene TRBV6-2 or TRBV6-3; possible D gene TRBD1, 5 bases. Germline V gene sequence: CDR1 MNHEY, CDR2 SVGEGT. Trimming took 4 bases from V and 5 from J, leaving 17 bases between them. This CDR3 is 16 amino acids long. The CDR3 region is CASSSGAGHLTGELFF. CDR3 nucleotides: TGTGCCAGCAGTTCCGGTGCAGGGCATTTGACCGGGGAGCTGTTTTTT.

This clone was recorded only once. The chain has TRBV11-2 and TRBJ1-1; D is ambiguous. CDR3 length equals 14 residues. Germline-derived CDR1 and CDR2 are SGHAT and FQNNGV. The V end lost 2 bases, the J end lost 2 bases, and 9 bases lay between the germline ends. This CDR3 is CASSLSWANTEAFF. CDR3 nucleotides: TGTGCCAGCAGCTTAAGTTGGGCAAACACTGAAGCTTTCTTT.

This clone appeared a single time. The chain joins TRBV7-2 to TRBJ1-2, with D perhaps TRBD1 (6 bases). Germline loops: CDR1 SGHTA, CDR2 FQGNSA. V was pared by 6 bases and J by 2 bases, with 10 bases between. The CDR3 consists of 13 residues. The chain's CDR3 is CASSPDRNYGYTF. The CDR3 nucleotides are TGTGCCAGCAGTCCCGACAGGAACTATGGCTACACCTTC.

This clone was counted only a few times. This chain links TRBV6-5 with TRBJ2-1; 13 bases match TRBD2. J lost 5 bases, V lost 6 bases, and 4 bases had no gene match. CDR1 is MNHEY, CDR2 SVGAGI, per germline. The CDR3 spans 15 residues. CDR3 DNA: TGTGCCAGCAGATCACTAGCGGGGGGGAACAATGAGCAGTTCTTC. It codes for CASRSLAGGNNEQFF.

This clone has more than one count but fewer than ten. The rearrangement uses TRBV6-5 and TRBJ1-4; no clear D gene. Trimming shortened V by 4 bases and J by 4 bases, and 16 bases separated the two germline ends. CDR1 is MNHEY, CDR2 SVGAGI, per germline. This CDR3 contains 16 residues. The CDR3 here is CASSSGSAYYNEKLFF. CDR3 nucleotide sequence: TGTGCCAGCAGTTCCGGCAGCGCCTATTATAATGAAAAACTGTTTTTT.